The 30 T cell receptor beta chains below were found in one sample sequenced in a study of blood T cell repertoires in COVID-19. The protocol was immunoSEQ multiplex PCR, while the TCRdb copy is restricted to in-frame clones and leaves out a portion. Seen here are 130,000 to 150,000 clones, more than 75% observed once, and the top ten hold 37%. Material for sequencing was peripheral blood. These receptors all stem from a man in his fifties who had recovered from COVID-19.

The chain links TRBV11-3 to TRBJ1-1; D remains unclear. Trimming cost V 1 base and J 3 bases, with 6 bases left between them. Germline CDR1 reads SGHNT; CDR2 reads YENEEA. The CDR3 is 13 amino acids. The CDR3 loop reads CASSLGSHTEAFF. CDR3 DNA: TGTGCCAGCAGCTTAGGTAGCCACACTGAAGCTTTCTTT.

The chain has TRBV19 and TRBJ2-3; no clear D. CDR3 size: 14 residues. Trimming took 3 bases from V and 5 from J, leaving 12 bases between them. Germline V lookup: CDR1 LNHDA, CDR2 SQIVND (reference sequence). This CDR3 is CASSILSRRDTQYF. For the CDR3, the DNA is TGTGCCAGTAGTATTCTGTCTCGTAGAGATACGCAGTATTTT.

The chain recombines TRBV5-1 with TRBJ2-3, with 11 bases matching TRBD2. J was trimmed by 3 bases and V by 8 bases; bases with no gene match: 5. This CDR3 comprises 14 residues. CDR1 and CDR2 from the germline V gene are SGHRS and YFSETQ. The CDR3 sequence: CASSTSGVTDTQYF. CDR3 coding DNA: TGCGCCAGTTCGACTAGCGGGGTGACAGATACGCAGTATTTT.

This rearrangement joins TRBV4-3 to TRBJ2-3, with 8 bases lining up with TRBD2. Germline CDR1 reads LGHNA; CDR2 reads YSLEER. The V and J ends lost 5 bases and 2 bases, in that order; junction bases with no gene match: 9. The CDR3 loop spans 16 amino acids. DNA of the CDR3: TGCGCCAGCAGCTATTCGACTAGCGCACACACAGATACGCAGTATTTT. Its protein is CASSYSTSAHTDTQYF.

The rearrangement links TRBV5-1 to TRBJ1-1, with TRBD1 identical over 8 bases. Looked up from germline, CDR1 is SGHRS and CDR2 is YFSETQ. There are 14 residues in the CDR3. With 0 bases clipped from V and 6 bases from J, the junction kept 4 bases outside the gene matches. CDR3 sequence: CASSLEQGVPEAFF. The DNA of the CDR3 is TGCGCCAGCAGCTTGGAACAGGGGGTTCCTGAAGCTTTCTTT.

The V and J genes are TRBV14 and TRBJ1-2; tentative D call: TRBD1 (6 bases). V lost 1 base and J 11 bases, leaving 17 bases between the germline ends. Germline V lookup: CDR1 SGHDN, CDR2 FVKESK. The length of the CDR3 is 14 residues. The CDR3 loop is CASSQGPKQGMYTF. In nucleotides, the CDR3 is TGTGCCAGCAGCCAAGGCCCCAAACAGGGAATGTACACCTTC.

This clone was recorded only once. In nucleotides, the CDR3 is TGTGCCAGCAGCTTAGACAGCTCCTACGAGCAGTACTTC. Residues: CASSLDSSYEQYF. The rearrangement links TRBV7-9 to TRBJ2-7; D is unresolved. The germline V gene encodes CDR1 SEHNR and CDR2 FQNEAQ (reference sequence). Between the trimmed V and J ends, which lost 1 base and 0 bases, there was a span of 4 bases. The CDR3 is made up of 13 amino acids.

This rearrangement joins TRBV9 to TRBJ2-3; weak D call: TRBD2 (7 bases). The germline V gene has CDR1 SGDLS and CDR2 YYNGEE. V dropped 3 bases and J dropped 0 bases, with 20 bases sitting between them. This CDR3 region has 18 residues. This CDR3 reads CASSALRGGTRSTDTQYF. CDR3 DNA sequence: TGTGCCAGCAGCGCGCTGAGGGGGGGCACCCGAAGCACAGATACGCAGTATTTT.

V is TRBV6-5 and J is TRBJ2-1; 10 nucleotides agree with TRBD2. This CDR3 spans 15 amino acids. Germline CDR1 MNHEY, CDR2 SVGAGI. Trimming cost V 6 bases and J 8 bases; bases outside gene matches: 10. The CDR3 loop reads CASRRERGGLYEQFF. The CDR3 nucleotides are TGTGCCAGCAGGAGGGAGCGGGGGGGCCTTTATGAGCAGTTCTTC.

The J gene is TRBJ2-7, the V gene TRBV24-1, with TRBD1 matching over 10 bases. Germline trimming cut 5 bases from V and 0 bases from J; bases unmatched to any gene: 12. CDR3 length equals 18 residues. The germline gives CDR1 KGHDR, CDR2 SFDVKD. CDR3 DNA sequence: TGTGCCACCAGTGCCCTCCGGACAGGGGGATCATTCTCCTACGAGCAGTACTTC. Protein product: CATSALRTGGSFSYEQYF.

V and J are TRBV19 and TRBJ1-1; 7 bases agree with TRBD1. This CDR3 is built from 14 residues. V trimming: 4 bases; J trimming: 3 bases; junction bases outside the gene matches: 5. Germline V gives CDR1 LNHDA, CDR2 SQIVND (reference sequence). The CDR3 loop is CASSTTGWDTEAFF. As DNA, the CDR3 is TGTGCCAGTAGTACGACAGGGTGGGACACTGAAGCTTTCTTT.

The chain recombines TRBV24-1 with TRBJ2-5, with 9 bases lining up with TRBD1. Germline-derived CDR1 and CDR2 are KGHDR and SFDVKD. Trimming at V came to 4 bases and at J to 6 bases, leaving 5 bases not matched to a gene. The CDR3 totals 14 residues. CDR3 coding DNA: TGTGCCACCAGTGAAGCTGGACAGGGGAAGACCCAGTACTTC. Its protein product is CATSEAGQGKTQYF.

A few counts support this clone. The J gene is TRBJ2-1, the V gene TRBV6-1; 7 bases align to TRBD1. This CDR3 spans 19 amino acids. Germline V gene data show CDR1 as MNHNS and CDR2 as SASEGT. The ends lost 4 bases at V and 2 bases at J; junction bases unmatched: 17. The CDR3: CASSGPWTGLTDPYNEQFF. In nucleotides, the CDR3 is TGTGCCAGCAGTGGACCTTGGACAGGCCTCACCGATCCCTACAATGAGCAGTTCTTC.

CDR3 nucleotides: TGTGCCAGCAGCGTACTTTCAGGATACCAAAGGGAGACCCAGTACTTC. Protein sequence: CASSVLSGYQRETQYF. The rearrangement uses TRBV9 and TRBJ2-5, with D unclear. Between the trimmed V and J ends, which lost 1 base and 5 bases, there was a span of 18 bases. The germline V gene has CDR1 SGDLS and CDR2 YYNGEE. CDR3 length equals 16 residues.

V usage is TRBV2 and J usage is TRBJ1-1, with 7 bases that match TRBD1. Unmatched junction bases numbered 9, after V lost 5 bases and J lost 0 bases. The CDR3 totals 16 residues. CDR1 SNHLY and CDR2 FYNNEI come from the germline V gene. DNA for the CDR3: TGTGCCAGCAGTCGGGCAGGACAGGTGATGAACACTGAAGCTTTCTTT. This translates into CASSRAGQVMNTEAFF.

This chain links TRBV6-5 with TRBJ1-2; 8 bases fit TRBD1. Germline-derived CDR1 and CDR2 are MNHEY and SVGAGI. CDR3 size: 13 residues. The V and J ends lost 6 bases and 3 bases, in that order; junction bases with no gene match: 3. In nucleotides, the CDR3 is TGTGCCAGCAGACGGACAGGGTACTATGGCTACACCTTC. The encoded protein is CASRRTGYYGYTF.

V gene TRBV7-2 combines with J gene TRBJ1-4; TRBD1 is a possible D gene (6 bases). The CDR3 spans 18 residues. V was pared by 3 bases and J by 0 bases, with 17 bases between. CDR1 SGHTA and CDR2 FQGNSA come from the germline V gene. Here the CDR3 reads CASSFRQGRFSTNEKLFF. For the CDR3, the DNA is TGTGCCAGCAGCTTCCGCCAGGGGCGCTTTTCAACTAATGAAAAACTGTTTTTT. Together with reference TRBV7-2 and TRBJ1-4, the CDR3 gives the full variable domain: GAGVSQSPSNKVTEKGKDVELRCDPISGHTALYWYRQSLGQGLEFLIYFQGNSAPDKSGLPSDRFSAERTGGSVSTLTIQRTQQEDSAVYLCASSFRQGRFSTNEKLFFGSGTQLSVL.

In this sample, this clone turned up once. This chain uses TRBV4-3 with TRBJ2-2; D might be TRBD1 (5 bases). V gave up 1 base and J gave up 3 bases, with 9 bases separating them. Germline-derived CDR1 and CDR2 are LGHNA and YSLEER. This CDR3 is 15 amino acids long. The chain's CDR3 is CASSQVGVHTGELFF. CDR3 coding DNA: TGCGCCAGCAGCCAAGTAGGGGTGCACACCGGGGAGCTGTTTTTT.

V is TRBV30 and J is TRBJ2-3; 10 nucleotides line up with TRBD2. The length of the CDR3 is 17 residues. V trimming: 3 bases; J trimming: 2 bases; junction bases outside the gene matches: 11. Germline-derived CDR1 and CDR2 are GTSNPN and SVGIG (reference sequence). CDR3: CAWRREGLAGVTDTQYF. Here the CDR3 DNA reads TGTGCCTGGAGACGAGAAGGGCTAGCGGGGGTCACAGATACGCAGTATTTT.

DNA of the CDR3: TGTGCCAGCAGTTCGACAGGGGGGTCCTACAATGAGCAGTTCTTC. Translating gives CASSSTGGSYNEQFF. The V and J genes are TRBV6-5 and TRBJ2-1; 9 nucleotides line up with TRBD1. The CDR3 is made up of 15 amino acids. J gave up 1 base and V 4 bases, and 2 bases lay outside the gene matches. Germline V CDR1 and CDR2: MNHEY, SVGAGI.

The chain uses TRBV19 and TRBJ2-3; 11 bases agree with TRBD2. The CDR3 length is 16 residues. Germline CDR1 and CDR2: LNHDA and SQIVND (reference sequence). The ends lost 5 bases at V and 2 bases at J; junction bases unmatched: 6. As DNA, the CDR3 is TGTGCCAGTAGTCCTCTAGCGGGGGGCAACACAGATACGCAGTATTTT. Its translation: CASSPLAGGNTDTQYF.

The genes are TRBV7-9 and TRBJ2-3; 8 positions match TRBD1. V lost 5 bases, J lost 3 bases, and 1 base stayed unmatched. The CDR3 has 13 residues. Germline V lookup: CDR1 SEHNR, CDR2 FQNEAQ (reference sequence). CDR3 coding DNA: TGTGCCAGCAGCGGACAGGGAACAGATACGCAGTATTTT. It specifies CASSGQGTDTQYF.

The genes are TRBV6-6 and TRBJ2-7, with 8 bases lining up with TRBD1. The CDR3 totals 17 residues. Germline V CDR1 and CDR2: MNHNY, SVGAGI (reference sequence). J gave up 1 base and V 5 bases, and 13 bases lay outside the gene matches. Here the CDR3 reads CASSPSLTGALSYEQYF. The CDR3 DNA reads as TGTGCCAGCAGTCCTTCCTTGACAGGGGCCCTGTCCTACGAGCAGTACTTC.

This clone was seen just once. J is TRBJ2-2 and V is TRBV11-2, with TRBD2 matching over 7 bases. Germline V gene lookup returns CDR1 SGHAT and CDR2 FQNNGV. The V segment lost 0 bases and the J segment 4 bases; nucleotides outside the gene matches: 11. This CDR3 has 18 amino acids. The CDR3 region is CASSLDGIRGERTGELFF. CDR3 nucleotide sequence: TGTGCCAGCAGCTTAGACGGGATTCGGGGGGAGCGCACCGGGGAGCTGTTTTTT.

This clone was found once. The chain employs TRBV7-9 and TRBJ2-1, with 9 bases that match TRBD1. The CDR3 covers 19 residues. J lost 2 bases, V lost 2 bases, and 13 bases had no gene match. CDR1 is SEHNR and CDR2 is FQNEAQ in the germline V gene (reference sequence). The CDR3, as DNA: TGTGCCAGCAGCTTACTACAGGGGGCGTCTGCTTCGGCCTACAATGAGCAGTTCTTC. Encoded protein: CASSLLQGASASAYNEQFF.

The gene calls are TRBV7-9 and TRBJ1-1; 8 bases agree with TRBD1. Germline CDR1 reads SEHNR; CDR2 reads FQNEAQ (reference sequence). Trimming took 3 bases from V and 4 from J; bases not matched to a gene: 4. The CDR3 is made up of 14 amino acids. The CDR3 sequence is CASSLSGGGTEAFF. CDR3 DNA sequence: TGTGCCAGCAGCTTGTCAGGGGGCGGCACTGAAGCTTTCTTT. The full variable domain, its missing parts supplied by reference TRBV7-9 and TRBJ1-1, is DTGVSQNPRHKITKRGQNVTFRCDPISEHNRLYWYRQTLGQGPEFLTYFQNEAQLEKSRLLSDRFSAERPKGSFSTLEIQRTEQGDSAMYLCASSLSGGGTEAFFGQGTRLTVV.

The chain employs TRBV30 and TRBJ1-3; D not resolved. The CDR3 runs 15 residues. Between the trimmed V and J ends, which lost 8 bases and 3 bases, there was a span of 20 bases. CDR1 and CDR2 (germline): GTSNPN, SVGIG (reference sequence). The CDR3 loop reads CATTQDPRGGNTIYF. CDR3 DNA: TGTGCCACCACCCAGGACCCTCGGGGTGGAAACACCATATATTTT.

The chain uses TRBV6-1 and TRBJ1-2; D unresolved. V lost 3 bases and J 2 bases, leaving 4 bases between the germline ends. This CDR3 spans 12 amino acids. The germline CDR1 and CDR2 sequences are MNHNS and SASEGT. CDR3 DNA: TGTGCCAGCAGTGATCAGAACTATGGCTACACCTTC. Protein: CASSDQNYGYTF.

This rearrangement joins TRBV7-8 to TRBJ2-6, with D perhaps TRBD1 (5 bases). CDR3 length: 17 residues. The germline gives CDR1 SGHVS, CDR2 FQNEAQ. Between the trimmed V and J ends, which lost 1 base and 2 bases, there was a span of 12 bases. The CDR3 is CASSLDLPGTGANVLTF. CDR3 sequence (DNA): TGTGCCAGCAGCTTAGATCTGCCAGGGACTGGGGCCAACGTCCTGACTTTC.

The rearrangement uses TRBV10-3 and TRBJ1-2, with a tentative D call TRBD1 (6 bases). The ends were cut back, 4 bases at V and 8 bases at J, with 8 bases in the middle. Germline-derived CDR1 and CDR2 are ENHRY and SYGVKD. The CDR3 extends over 11 amino acids. The CDR3 is CAISGTAGYTF. The DNA of the CDR3 is TGTGCCATCAGTGGGACAGCCGGCTACACCTTC.